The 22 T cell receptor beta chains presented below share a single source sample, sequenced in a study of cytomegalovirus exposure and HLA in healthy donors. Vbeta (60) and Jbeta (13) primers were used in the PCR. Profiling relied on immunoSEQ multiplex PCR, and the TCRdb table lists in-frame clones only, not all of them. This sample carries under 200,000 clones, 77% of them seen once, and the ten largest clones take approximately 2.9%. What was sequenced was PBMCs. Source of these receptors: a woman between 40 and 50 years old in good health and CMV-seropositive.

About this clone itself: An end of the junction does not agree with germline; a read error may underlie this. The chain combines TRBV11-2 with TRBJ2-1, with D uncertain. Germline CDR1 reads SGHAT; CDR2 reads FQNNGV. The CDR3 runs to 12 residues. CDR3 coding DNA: TGTGCCAGCAGCCCCTTAGACAATCAGCAGTTCTTC. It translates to CASSPLDNQQFF.

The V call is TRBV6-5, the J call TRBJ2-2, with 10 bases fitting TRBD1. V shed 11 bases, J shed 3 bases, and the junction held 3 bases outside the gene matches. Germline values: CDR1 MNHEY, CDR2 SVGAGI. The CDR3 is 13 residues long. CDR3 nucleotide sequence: TGTGCCTCCGGGACAGGGGACACCGGGGAGCTGTTTTTT. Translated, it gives CASGTGDTGELFF.

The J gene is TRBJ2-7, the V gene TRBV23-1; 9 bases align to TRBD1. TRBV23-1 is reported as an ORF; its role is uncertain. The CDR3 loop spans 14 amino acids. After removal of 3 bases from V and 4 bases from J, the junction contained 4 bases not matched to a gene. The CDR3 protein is CASSHRTGEYEQYF. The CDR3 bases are TGCGCCAGCAGTCATCGGACAGGGGAATACGAGCAGTACTTC.

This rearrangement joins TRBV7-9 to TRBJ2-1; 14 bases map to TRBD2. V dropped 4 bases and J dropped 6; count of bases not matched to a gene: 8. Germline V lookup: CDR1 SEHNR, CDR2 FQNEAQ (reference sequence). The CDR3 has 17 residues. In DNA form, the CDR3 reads TGTGCCAGCAGCTCCTCGACTAGCGGGAGGGCCTCCAATGAGCAGTTCTTC. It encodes CASSSSTSGRASNEQFF. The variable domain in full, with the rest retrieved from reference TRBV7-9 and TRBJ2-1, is DTGVSQNPRHKITKRGQNVTFRCDPISEHNRLYWYRQTLGQGPEFLTYFQNEAQLEKSRLLSDRFSAERPKGSFSTLEIQRTEQGDSAMYLCASSSSTSGRASNEQFFGPGTRLTVL.

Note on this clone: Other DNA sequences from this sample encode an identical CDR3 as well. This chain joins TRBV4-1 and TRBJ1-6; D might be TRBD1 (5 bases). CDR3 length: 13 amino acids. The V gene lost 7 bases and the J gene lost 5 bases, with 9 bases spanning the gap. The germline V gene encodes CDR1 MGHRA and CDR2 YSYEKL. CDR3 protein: CASTGRDNSPLHF. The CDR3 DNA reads TGCGCCAGCACGGGCAGGGATAATTCACCCCTCCACTTT.

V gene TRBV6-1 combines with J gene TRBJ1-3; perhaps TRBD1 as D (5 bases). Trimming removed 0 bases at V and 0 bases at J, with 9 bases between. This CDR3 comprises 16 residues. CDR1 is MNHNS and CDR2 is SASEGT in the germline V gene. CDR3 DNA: TGTGCCAGCAGTGAAGCGCGGGGGTACTCTGGAAACACCATATATTTT. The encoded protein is CASSEARGYSGNTIYF.

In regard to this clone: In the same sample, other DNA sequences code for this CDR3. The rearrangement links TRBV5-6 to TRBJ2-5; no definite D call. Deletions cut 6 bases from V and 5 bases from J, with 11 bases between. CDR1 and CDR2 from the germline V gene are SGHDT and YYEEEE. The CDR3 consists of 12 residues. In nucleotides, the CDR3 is TGTGCCAGCACCCTAAGAGGCGAGACCCAGTACTTC. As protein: CASTLRGETQYF.

DNA for the CDR3: TGTGCCATCAGTGGAGGTAAATCCACCGGGGAGCTGTTTTTT. Its translation: CAISGGKSTGELFF. The chain carries TRBV10-3 and TRBJ2-2; D is unresolved. Trimming pared 4 bases from V and 4 bases from J, leaving 10 bases between. Germline V gene data show CDR1 as ENHRY and CDR2 as SYGVKD. The CDR3 contains 14 residues.

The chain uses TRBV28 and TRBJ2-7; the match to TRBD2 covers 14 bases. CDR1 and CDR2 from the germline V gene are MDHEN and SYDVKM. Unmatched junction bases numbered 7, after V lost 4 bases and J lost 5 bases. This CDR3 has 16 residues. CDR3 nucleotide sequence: TGTGCCAGCAGTTCTGGGACTAGCGGGAGAGACCACGAGCAGTACTTC. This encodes CASSSGTSGRDHEQYF. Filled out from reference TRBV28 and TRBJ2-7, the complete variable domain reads DVKVTQSSRYLVKRTGEKVFLECVQDMDHENMFWYRQDPGLGLRLIYFSYDVKMKEKGDIPEGYSVSREKKERFSLILESASTNQTSMYLCASSSGTSGRDHEQYFGPGTRLTVT.

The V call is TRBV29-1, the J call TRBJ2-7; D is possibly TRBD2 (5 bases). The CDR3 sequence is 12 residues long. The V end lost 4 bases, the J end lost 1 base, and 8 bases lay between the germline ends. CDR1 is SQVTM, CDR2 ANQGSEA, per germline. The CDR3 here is CSVVGGSYEQYF. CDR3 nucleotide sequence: TGCAGCGTTGTGGGCGGGTCCTACGAGCAGTACTTC.

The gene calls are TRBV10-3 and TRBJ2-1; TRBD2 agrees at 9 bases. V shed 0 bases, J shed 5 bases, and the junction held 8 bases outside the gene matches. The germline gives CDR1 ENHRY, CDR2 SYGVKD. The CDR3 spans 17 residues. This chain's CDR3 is CAISESRLAGWNNEQFF. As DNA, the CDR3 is TGTGCCATCAGTGAGTCTCGGCTAGCGGGGTGGAACAATGAGCAGTTCTTC.

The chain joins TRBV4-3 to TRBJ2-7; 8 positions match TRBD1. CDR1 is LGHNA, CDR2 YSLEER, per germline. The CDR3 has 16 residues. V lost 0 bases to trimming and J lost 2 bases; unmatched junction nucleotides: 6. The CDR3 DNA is TGCGCCAGCAGCCAAGATAGGGGGACAGGCCCCTACGAGCAGTACTTC. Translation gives CASSQDRGTGPYEQYF.

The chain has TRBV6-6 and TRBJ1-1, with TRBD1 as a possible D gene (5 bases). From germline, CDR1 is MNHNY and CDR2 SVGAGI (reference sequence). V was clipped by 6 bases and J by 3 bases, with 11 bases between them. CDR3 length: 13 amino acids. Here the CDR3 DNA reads TGTGCCAGCAGCCTTTACAGGTACACTGAAGCTTTCTTT. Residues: CASSLYRYTEAFF.

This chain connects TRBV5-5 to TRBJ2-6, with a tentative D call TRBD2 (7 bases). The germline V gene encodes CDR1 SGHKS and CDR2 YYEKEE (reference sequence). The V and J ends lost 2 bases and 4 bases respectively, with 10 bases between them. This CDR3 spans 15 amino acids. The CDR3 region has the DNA TGTGCCAGCAGCTTAGGGGGGGACGGGGCCAACGTCCTGACTTTC. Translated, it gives CASSLGGDGANVLTF.

The CDR3 spells CASSATGGNYGYTF. In nucleotides, the CDR3 is TGTGCCAGCAGCGCCACAGGGGGCAATTATGGCTACACCTTC. This rearrangement joins TRBV9 to TRBJ1-2; TRBD1 aligns across 9 bases. The V and J ends lost 3 bases and 5 bases, in that order; junction bases with no gene match: 5. The CDR3 consists of 14 residues. The germline V gene has CDR1 SGDLS and CDR2 YYNGEE.

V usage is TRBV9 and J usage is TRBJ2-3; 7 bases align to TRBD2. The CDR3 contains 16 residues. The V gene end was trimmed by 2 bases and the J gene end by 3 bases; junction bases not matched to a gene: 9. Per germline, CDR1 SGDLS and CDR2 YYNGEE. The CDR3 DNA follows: TGTGCCAGCAGCGTGGTCGAGGGAGGGCCGACAGATACGCAGTATTTT. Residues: CASSVVEGGPTDTQYF.

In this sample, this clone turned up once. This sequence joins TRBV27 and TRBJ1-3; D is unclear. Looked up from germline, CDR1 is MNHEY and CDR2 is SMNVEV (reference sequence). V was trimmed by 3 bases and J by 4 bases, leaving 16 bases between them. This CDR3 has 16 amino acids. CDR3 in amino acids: CASSFRGGRSGNTIYF. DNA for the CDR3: TGTGCCAGCAGTTTCCGAGGAGGGAGGTCGGGAAACACCATATATTTT.

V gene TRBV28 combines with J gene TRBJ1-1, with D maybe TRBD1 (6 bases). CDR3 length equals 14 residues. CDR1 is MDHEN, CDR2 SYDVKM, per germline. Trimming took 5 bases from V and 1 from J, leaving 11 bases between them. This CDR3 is CASSPGTPNTEAFF. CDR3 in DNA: TGTGCCAGCAGTCCCGGGACACCGAACACTGAAGCTTTCTTT.

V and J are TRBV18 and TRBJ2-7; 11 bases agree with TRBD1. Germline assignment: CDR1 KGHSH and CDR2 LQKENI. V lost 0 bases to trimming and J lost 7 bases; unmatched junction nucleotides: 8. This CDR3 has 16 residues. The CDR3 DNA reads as TGTGCCAGCTCACCACCCGGACAGGGGGCAGGTCGTGAGCAGTACTTC. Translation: CASSPPGQGAGREQYF.

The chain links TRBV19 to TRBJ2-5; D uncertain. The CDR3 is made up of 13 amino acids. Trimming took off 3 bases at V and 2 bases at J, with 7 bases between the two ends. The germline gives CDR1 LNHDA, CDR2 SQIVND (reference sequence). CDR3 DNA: TGTGCCAGTAGTATCCGAACACAAGAGACCCAGTACTTC. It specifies CASSIRTQETQYF. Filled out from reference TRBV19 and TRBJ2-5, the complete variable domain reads DGGITQSPKYLFRKEGQNVTLSCEQNLNHDAMYWYRQDPGQGLRLIYYSQIVNDFQKGDIAEGYSVSREKKESFPLTVTSAQKNPTAFYLCASSIRTQETQYFGPGTRLLVL.

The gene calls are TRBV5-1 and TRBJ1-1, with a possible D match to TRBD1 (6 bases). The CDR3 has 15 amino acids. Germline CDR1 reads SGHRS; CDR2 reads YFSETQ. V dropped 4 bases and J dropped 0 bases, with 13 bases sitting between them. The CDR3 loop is CASSNPTGLNTEAFF. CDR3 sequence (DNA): TGCGCCAGCAGCAACCCGACAGGTTTGAACACTGAAGCTTTCTTT.

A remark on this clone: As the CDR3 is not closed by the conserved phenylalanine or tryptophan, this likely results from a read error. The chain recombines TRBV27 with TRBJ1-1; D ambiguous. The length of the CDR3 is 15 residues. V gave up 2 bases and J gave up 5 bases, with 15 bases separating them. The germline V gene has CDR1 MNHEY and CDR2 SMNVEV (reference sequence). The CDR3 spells CASSLTGSSGTEAFL. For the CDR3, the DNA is TGTGCCAGCAGTTTAACTGGTAGCAGCGGGACTGAAGCTTTCCTT.